Sequencing of this TCR beta chain was carried out in a study of T cells after yellow fever vaccination. Study results and caveats: Booster samples showed a return of most primary-vaccination clones (around 95% CD4, 88% CD8).

Ten or more counts support this clonotype. As yet, its antigen is unknown. TCRdb ran MiXCR on the 5' RACE reads and lists one entry per CDR3 protein. This table has a few hundred thousand distinct CDR3 sequences, about a sixth appearing once. The V and J ends lost 5 bases and 4 bases respectively, with 6 bases between them. Germline CDR1 reads SEHNR; CDR2 reads FQNEAQ (reference sequence). There are 12 residues in the CDR3. The V gene is TRBV7-9, the J gene TRBJ1-3; D gene uncertain. This specimen consisted of PBMCs, obtained less than 6 days after the first yellow fever vaccination. The clonotype was recovered from a young man who received the YFV17D yellow fever vaccine. CDR3 coding DNA: TGTGCCAGCAGCCCCCGGGGAAACACCATATATTTT. Translated: CASSPRGNTIYF.